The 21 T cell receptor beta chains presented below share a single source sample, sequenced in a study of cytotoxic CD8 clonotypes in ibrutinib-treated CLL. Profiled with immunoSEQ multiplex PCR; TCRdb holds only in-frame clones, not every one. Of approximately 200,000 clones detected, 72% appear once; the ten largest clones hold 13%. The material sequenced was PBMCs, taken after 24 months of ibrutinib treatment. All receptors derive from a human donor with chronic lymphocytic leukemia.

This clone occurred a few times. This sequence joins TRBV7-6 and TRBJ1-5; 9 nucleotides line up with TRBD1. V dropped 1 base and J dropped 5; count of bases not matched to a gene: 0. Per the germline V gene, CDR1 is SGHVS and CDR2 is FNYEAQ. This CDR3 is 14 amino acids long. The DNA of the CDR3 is TGTGCCAGCAGCTTAGACAGGGGGCATCAGCCCCAGCATTTT. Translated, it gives CASSLDRGHQPQHF. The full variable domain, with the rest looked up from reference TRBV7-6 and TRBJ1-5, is GAGVSQSPRYKVTKRGQDVALRCDPISGHVSLYWYRQALGQGPEFLTYFNYEAQQDKSGLPNDRFSAERPEGSISTLTIQRTEQRDSAMYRCASSLDRGHQPQHFGDGTRLSIL.

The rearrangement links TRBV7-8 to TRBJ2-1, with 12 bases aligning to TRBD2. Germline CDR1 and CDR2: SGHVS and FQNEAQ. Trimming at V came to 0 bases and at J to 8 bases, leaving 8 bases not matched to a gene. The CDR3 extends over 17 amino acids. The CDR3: CASSLAASGREYYEQFF. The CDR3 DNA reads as TGTGCCAGCAGCTTAGCGGCTAGCGGGAGGGAGTACTATGAGCAGTTCTTC.

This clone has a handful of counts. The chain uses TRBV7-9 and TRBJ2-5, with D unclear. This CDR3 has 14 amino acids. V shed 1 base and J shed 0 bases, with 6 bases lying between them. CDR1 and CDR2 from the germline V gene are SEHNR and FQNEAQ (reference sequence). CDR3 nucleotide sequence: TGTGCCAGCAGCTTAGGTCCATACCAAGAGACCCAGTACTTC. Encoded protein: CASSLGPYQETQYF.

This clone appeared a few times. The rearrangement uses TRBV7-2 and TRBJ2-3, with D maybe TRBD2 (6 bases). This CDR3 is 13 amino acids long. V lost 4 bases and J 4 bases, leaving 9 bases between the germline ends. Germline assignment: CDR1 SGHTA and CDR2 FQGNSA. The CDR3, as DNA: TGTGCCAGCAGCTCAGTAGCGGCAGATACGCAGTATTTT. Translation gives CASSSVAADTQYF.

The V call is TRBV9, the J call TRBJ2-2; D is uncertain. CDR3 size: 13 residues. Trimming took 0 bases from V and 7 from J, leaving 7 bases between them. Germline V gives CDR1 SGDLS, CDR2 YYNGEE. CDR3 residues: CASSVVWGGELFF. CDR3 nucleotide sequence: TGTGCCAGCAGCGTAGTTTGGGGCGGGGAGCTGTTTTTT.

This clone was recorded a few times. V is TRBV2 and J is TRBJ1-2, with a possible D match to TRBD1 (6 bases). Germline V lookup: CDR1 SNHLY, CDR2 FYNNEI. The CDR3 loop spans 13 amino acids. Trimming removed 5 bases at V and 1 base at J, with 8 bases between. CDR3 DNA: TGTGCCAGCAGTCAACAGGGTAACTATGGCTACACCTTC. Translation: CASSQQGNYGYTF.

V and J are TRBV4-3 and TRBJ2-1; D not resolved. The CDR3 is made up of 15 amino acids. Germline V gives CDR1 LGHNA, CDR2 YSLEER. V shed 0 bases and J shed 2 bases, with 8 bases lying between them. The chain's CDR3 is CASSQDFDTYNEQFF. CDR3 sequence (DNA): TGCGCCAGCAGCCAAGATTTTGACACCTACAATGAGCAGTTCTTC.

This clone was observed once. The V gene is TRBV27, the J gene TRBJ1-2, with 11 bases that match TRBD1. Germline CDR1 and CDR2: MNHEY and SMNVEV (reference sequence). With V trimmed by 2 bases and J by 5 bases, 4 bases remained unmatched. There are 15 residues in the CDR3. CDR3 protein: CASSLMGQGGYGYTF. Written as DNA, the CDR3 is TGTGCCAGCAGTTTAATGGGACAGGGGGGTTATGGCTACACCTTC.

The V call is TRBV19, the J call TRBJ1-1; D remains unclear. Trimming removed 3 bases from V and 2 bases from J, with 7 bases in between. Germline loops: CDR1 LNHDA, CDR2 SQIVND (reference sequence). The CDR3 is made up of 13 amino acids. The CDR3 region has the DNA TGTGCCAGTAGTATCAATGGAAACACTGAAGCTTTCTTT. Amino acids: CASSINGNTEAFF.

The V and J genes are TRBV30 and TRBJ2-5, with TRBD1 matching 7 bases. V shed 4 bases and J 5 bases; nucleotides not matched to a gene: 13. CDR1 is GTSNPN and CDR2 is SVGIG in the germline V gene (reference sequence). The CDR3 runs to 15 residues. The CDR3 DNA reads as TGTGCCTGGATGTCAGGGGGTTTCGTCGTGGAGACCCAGTACTTC. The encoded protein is CAWMSGGFVVETQYF.

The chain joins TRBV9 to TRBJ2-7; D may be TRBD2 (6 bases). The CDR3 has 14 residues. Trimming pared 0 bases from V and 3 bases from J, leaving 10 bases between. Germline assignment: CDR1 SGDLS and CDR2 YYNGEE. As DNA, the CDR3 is TGTGCCAGCAGCGTAGGTAGCGGAGACTACGAGCAGTACTTC. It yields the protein CASSVGSGDYEQYF.

CDR3 sequence: CASSPNQGYEQYF. CDR3 coding DNA: TGCGCCAGCAGCCCAAACCAGGGTTACGAGCAGTACTTC. The chain carries TRBV4-1 and TRBJ2-7; D is perhaps TRBD1 (5 bases). The CDR3 sequence is 13 residues long. V was pared by 4 bases and J by 4 bases, with 11 bases between. Germline V gene sequence: CDR1 MGHRA, CDR2 YSYEKL.

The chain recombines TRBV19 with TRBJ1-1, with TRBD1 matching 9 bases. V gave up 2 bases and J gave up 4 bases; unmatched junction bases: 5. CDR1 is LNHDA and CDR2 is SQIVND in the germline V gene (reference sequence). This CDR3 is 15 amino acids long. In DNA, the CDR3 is TGTGCCAGTAGTATAATAGGGACAGGGCCCACTGAAGCTTTCTTT. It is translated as CASSIIGTGPTEAFF.

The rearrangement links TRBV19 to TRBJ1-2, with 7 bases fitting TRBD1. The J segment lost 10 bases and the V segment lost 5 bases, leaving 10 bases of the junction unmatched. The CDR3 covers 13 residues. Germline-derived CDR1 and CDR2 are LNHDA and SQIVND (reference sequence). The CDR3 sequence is CASSPGQPGDYTF. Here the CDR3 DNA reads TGTGCCAGTAGTCCGGGACAGCCTGGGGACTACACCTTC.

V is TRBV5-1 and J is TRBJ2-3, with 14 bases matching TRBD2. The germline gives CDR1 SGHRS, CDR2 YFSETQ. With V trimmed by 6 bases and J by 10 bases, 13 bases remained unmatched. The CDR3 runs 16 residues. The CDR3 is CASTPPGLAGAGAQYF. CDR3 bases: TGCGCCAGCACGCCGCCGGGACTAGCGGGAGCGGGGGCGCAGTATTTT.

Here the CDR3 DNA reads TGTGCCAGCACCGACGGTCTGAAAGGTGAGCAGTTCTTC. Its protein product is CASTDGLKGEQFF. This chain joins TRBV25-1 and TRBJ2-1; no definite D call. CDR3 length: 13 amino acids. Germline lookup yields CDR1 MGHDK and CDR2 SYGVNS. Trimming pared 7 bases from V and 9 bases from J, leaving 16 bases between.

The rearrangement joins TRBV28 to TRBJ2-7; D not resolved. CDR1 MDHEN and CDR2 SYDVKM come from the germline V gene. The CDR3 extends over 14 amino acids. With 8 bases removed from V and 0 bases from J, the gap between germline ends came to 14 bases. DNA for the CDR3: TGTGCCAGCGGAGTCTTTGCCTCCTCCTACGAGCAGTACTTC. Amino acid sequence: CASGVFASSYEQYF.

The CDR3 DNA is TGTGCCAGCAGCACGCGACAGGTCTCCTACGAGCAGTACTTC. Its translation is CASSTRQVSYEQYF. The chain employs TRBV5-4 and TRBJ2-7, with D tentatively TRBD1 (6 bases). The CDR3 length is 14 residues. The V gene lost 4 bases and the J gene lost 0 bases, with 11 bases spanning the gap. CDR1 and CDR2 (germline): SGHNT, YYREEE (reference sequence). The variable domain in full, with the rest retrieved from reference TRBV5-4 and TRBJ2-7, is ETGVTQSPTHLIKTRGQQVTLRCSSQSGHNTVSWYQQALGQGPQFIFQYYREEENGRGNFPPRFSGLQFPNYSSELNVNALELDDSALYLCASSTRQVSYEQYFGPGTRLTVT.

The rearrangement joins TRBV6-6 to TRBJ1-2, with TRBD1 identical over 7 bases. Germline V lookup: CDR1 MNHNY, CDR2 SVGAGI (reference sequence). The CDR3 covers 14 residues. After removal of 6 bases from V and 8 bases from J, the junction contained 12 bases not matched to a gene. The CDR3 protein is CASRPTGNSMGYTF. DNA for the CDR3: TGTGCCAGCAGACCGACAGGGAATTCTATGGGCTACACCTTC.

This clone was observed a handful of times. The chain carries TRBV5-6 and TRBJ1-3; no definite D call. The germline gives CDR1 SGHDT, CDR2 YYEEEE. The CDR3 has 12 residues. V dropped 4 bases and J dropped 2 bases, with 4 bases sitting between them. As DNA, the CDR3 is TGTGCCAGCAGCAGAGCTGGAAACACCATATATTTT. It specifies CASSRAGNTIYF.

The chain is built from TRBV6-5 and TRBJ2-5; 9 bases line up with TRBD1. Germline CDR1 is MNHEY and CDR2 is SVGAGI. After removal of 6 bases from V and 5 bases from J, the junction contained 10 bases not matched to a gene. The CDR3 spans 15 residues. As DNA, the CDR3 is TGTGCCAGCAGCTTCCGGGACAGGGAATGGGAGACCCAGTACTTC. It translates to CASSFRDREWETQYF.